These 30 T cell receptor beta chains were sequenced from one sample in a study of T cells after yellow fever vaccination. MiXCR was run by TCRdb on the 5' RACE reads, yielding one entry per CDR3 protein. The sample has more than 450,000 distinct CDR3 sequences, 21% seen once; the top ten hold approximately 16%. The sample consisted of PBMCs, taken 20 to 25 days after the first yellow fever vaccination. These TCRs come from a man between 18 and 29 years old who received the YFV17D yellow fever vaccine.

CDR3 residues: CASSLVDREAPEAFF. The CDR3 DNA is TGCGCCAGCAGCTTGGTGGACAGGGAGGCGCCTGAAGCTTTCTTT. The chain uses TRBV5-1 and TRBJ1-1; 8 bases fit TRBD1. Germline CDR1 is SGHRS and CDR2 is YFSETQ. The ends lost 0 bases at V and 6 bases at J; junction bases unmatched: 7. The CDR3 length is 15 residues.

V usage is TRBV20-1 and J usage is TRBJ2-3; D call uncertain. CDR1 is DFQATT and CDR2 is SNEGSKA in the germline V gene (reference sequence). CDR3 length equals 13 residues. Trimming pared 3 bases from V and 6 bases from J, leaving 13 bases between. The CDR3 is CSARTPIRDTQYF. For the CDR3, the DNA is TGCAGTGCTAGGACTCCGATACGGGATACGCAGTATTTT.

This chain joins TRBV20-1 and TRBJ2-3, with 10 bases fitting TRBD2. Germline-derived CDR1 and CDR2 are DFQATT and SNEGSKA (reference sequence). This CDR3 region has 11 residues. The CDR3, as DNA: TGCAGAGCGGGGGGGGCAGATACGCAGTATTTT. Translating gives CRAGGADTQYF.

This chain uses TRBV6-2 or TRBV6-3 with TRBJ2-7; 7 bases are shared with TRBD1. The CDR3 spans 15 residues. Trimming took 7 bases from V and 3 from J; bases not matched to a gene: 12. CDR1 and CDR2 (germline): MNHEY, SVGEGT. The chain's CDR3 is CASTSPGTAFYEQYV. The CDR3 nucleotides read TGTGCCAGCACCTCACCGGGGACAGCTTTCTACGAGCAGTACGTC.

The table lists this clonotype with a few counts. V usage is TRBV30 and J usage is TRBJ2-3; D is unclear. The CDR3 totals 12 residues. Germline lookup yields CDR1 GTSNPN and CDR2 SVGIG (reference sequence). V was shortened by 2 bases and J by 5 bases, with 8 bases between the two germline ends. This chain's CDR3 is CAWSPFVDTQYF. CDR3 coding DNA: TGTGCCTGGAGTCCTTTCGTAGATACGCAGTATTTT.

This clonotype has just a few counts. The CDR3 nucleotides read TGTGCCAGCAGTTTTCGGGGGGCCAAAAACATTCAGTACTTC. Protein sequence: CASSFRGAKNIQYF. The chain employs TRBV28 and TRBJ2-4, with D possibly TRBD2 on 6 matching bases. Trimming left V 3 bases short and J 1 base short, with 7 bases between. This CDR3 contains 14 residues. Germline V gives CDR1 MDHEN, CDR2 SYDVKM. Filled out from reference TRBV28 and TRBJ2-4, the complete variable domain reads DVKVTQSSRYLVKRTGEKVFLECVQDMDHENMFWYRQDPGLGLRLIYFSYDVKMKEKGDIPEGYSVSREKKERFSLILESASTNQTSMYLCASSFRGAKNIQYFGAGTRLSVL.

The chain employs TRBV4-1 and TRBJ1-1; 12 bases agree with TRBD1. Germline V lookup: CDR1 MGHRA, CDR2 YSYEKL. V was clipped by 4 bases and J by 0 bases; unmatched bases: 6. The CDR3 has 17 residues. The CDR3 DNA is TGCGCCAGCAGCCTCCGGGACAGGGGGCCGATGAACACTGAAGCTTTCTTT. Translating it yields CASSLRDRGPMNTEAFF.

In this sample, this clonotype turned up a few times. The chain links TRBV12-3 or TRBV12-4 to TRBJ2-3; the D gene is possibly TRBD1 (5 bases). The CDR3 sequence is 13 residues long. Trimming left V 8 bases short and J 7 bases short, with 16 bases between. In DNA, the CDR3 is TGTGCCAGCGGGGCAACGGGTACGAATACGCAGTATTTT. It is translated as CASGATGTNTQYF.

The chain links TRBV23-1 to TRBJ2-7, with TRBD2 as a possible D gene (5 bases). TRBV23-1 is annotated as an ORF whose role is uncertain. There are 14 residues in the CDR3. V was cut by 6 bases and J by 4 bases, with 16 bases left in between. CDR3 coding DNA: TGCGCCAGCAGGCACCGGGAACAAGGTTACGAGCAGTACTTC. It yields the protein CASRHREQGYEQYF.

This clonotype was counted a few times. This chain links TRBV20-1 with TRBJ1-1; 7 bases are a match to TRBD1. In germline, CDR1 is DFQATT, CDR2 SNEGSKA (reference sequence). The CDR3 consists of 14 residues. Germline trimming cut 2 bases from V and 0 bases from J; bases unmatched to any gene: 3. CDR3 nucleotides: TGCAGTGCTAGACAAACAGGGGTGAACACTGAAGCTTTCTTT. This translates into CSARQTGVNTEAFF.

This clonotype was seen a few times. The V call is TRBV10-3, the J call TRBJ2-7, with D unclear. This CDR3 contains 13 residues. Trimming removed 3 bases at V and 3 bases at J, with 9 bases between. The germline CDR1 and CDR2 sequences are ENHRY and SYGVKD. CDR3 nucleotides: TGTGCCATCAGTGAAGGCGGAGACTACGAGCAGTACGTC. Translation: CAISEGGDYEQYV.

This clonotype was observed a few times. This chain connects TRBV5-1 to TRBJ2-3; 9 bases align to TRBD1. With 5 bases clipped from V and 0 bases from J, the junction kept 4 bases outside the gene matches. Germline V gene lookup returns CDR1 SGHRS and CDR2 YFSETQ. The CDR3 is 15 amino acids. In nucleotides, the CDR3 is TGCGCCAGCAGTTCCGGGACAGGGAGCACAGATACGCAGTATTTT. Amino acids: CASSSGTGSTDTQYF. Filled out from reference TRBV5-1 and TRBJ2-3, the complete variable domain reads KAGVTQTPRYLIKTRGQQVTLSCSPISGHRSVSWYQQTPGQGLQFLFEYFSETQRNKGNFPGRFSGRQFSNSRSEMNVSTLELGDSALYLCASSSGTGSTDTQYFGPGTRLTVL.

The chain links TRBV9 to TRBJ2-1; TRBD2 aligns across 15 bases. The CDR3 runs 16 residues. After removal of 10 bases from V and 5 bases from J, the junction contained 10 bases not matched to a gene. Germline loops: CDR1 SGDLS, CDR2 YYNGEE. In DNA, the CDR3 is TGTGCCGGGTCGAGGGGACTAGCGGGGGGCAACAATGAGCAGTTCTTC. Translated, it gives CAGSRGLAGGNNEQFF. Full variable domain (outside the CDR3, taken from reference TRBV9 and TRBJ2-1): DSGVTQTPKHLITATGQRVTLRCSPRSGDLSVYWYQQSLDQGLQFLIQYYNGEERAKGNILERFSAQQFPDLHSELNLSSLELGDSALYFCAGSRGLAGGNNEQFFGPGTRLTVL.

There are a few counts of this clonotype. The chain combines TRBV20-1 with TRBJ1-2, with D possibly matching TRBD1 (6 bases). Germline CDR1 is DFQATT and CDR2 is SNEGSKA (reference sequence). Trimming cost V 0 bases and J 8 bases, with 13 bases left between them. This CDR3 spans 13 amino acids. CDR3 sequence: CSARENRALGYTF. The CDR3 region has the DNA TGCAGTGCTAGAGAGAACAGGGCGCTCGGCTACACCTTC.

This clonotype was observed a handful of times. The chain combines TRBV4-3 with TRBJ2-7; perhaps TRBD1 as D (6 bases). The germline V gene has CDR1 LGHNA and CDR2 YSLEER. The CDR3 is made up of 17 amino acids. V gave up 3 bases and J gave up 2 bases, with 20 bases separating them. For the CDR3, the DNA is TGCGCCAGCAGCCAGGGGTCGAGGGGGAGAAAGACCTACGAGCAGTACTTC. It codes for CASSQGSRGRKTYEQYF.

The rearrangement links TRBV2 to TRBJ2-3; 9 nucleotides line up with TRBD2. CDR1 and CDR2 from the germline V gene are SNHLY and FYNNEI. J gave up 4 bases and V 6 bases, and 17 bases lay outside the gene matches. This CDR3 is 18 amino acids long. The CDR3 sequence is CASSVSRGGFFRPDTQYF. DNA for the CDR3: TGTGCCAGCAGCGTCTCGCGGGGGGGCTTTTTCCGGCCAGATACGCAGTATTTT.

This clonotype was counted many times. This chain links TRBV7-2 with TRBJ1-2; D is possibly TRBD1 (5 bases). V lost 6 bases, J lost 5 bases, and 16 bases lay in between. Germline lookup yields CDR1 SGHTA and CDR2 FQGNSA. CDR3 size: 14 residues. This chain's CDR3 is CASRPDGTHYGYTF. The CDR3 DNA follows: TGTGCCAGCAGGCCAGACGGGACTCATTATGGCTACACCTTC.

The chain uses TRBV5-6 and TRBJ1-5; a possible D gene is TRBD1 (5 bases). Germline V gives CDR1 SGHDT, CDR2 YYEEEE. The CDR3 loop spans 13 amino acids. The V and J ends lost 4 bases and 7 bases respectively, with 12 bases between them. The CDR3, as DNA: TGTGCCAGCAGCCTTAACCAGGGCCAGCCCCAGCATTTT. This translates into CASSLNQGQPQHF.

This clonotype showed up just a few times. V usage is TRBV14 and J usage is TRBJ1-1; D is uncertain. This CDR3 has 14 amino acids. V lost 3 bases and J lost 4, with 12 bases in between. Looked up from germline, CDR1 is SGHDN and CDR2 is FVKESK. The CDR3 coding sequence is TGTGCCAGCAGCCACCCCCTGCGGGTCACTGAAGCTTTCTTT. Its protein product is CASSHPLRVTEAFF.

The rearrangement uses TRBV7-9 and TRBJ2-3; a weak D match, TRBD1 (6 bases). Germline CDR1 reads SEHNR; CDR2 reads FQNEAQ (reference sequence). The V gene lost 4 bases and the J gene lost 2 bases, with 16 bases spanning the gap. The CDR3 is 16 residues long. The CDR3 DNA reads TGTGCCAGCAGCTCTGAGGACAGTCCGTTCACAGATACGCAGTATTTT. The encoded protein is CASSSEDSPFTDTQYF.

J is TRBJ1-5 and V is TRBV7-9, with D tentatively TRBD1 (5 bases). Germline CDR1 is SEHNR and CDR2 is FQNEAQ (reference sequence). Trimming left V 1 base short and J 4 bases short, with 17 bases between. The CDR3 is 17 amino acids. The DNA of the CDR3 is TGTGCCAGCAGCTTAGGGTCCGGGACCGCGGGAAATCAGCCCCAGCATTTT. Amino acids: CASSLGSGTAGNQPQHF. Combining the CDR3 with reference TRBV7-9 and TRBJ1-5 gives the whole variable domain DTGVSQNPRHKITKRGQNVTFRCDPISEHNRLYWYRQTLGQGPEFLTYFQNEAQLEKSRLLSDRFSAERPKGSFSTLEIQRTEQGDSAMYLCASSLGSGTAGNQPQHFGDGTRLSIL.

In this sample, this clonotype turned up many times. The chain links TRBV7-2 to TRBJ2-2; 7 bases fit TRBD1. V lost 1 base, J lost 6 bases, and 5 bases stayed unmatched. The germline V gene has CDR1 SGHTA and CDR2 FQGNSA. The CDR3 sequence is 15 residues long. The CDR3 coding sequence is TGTGCCAGCAGCTTAGTAGGACAGGTGGCCGGGGAGCTGTTTTTT. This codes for CASSLVGQVAGELFF.

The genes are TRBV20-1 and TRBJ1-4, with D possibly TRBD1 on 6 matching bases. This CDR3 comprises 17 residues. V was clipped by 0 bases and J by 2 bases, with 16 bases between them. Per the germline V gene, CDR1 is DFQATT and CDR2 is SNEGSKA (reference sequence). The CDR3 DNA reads TGCAGTGCTAGAGATGGGGGGCGGTACGAGACTAATGAAAAACTGTTTTTT. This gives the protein CSARDGGRYETNEKLFF.

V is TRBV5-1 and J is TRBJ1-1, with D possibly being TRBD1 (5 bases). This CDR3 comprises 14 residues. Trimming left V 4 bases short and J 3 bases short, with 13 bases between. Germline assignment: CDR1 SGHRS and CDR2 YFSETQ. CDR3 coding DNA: TGCGCCAGCAGCCGGCAGGGTGAGGACACTGAAGCTTTCTTT. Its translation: CASSRQGEDTEAFF.

The CDR3 region is CASSLDISYNEQFF. The DNA of the CDR3 is TGCGCCAGCAGCTTGGACATTTCCTACAATGAGCAGTTCTTC. The chain is built from TRBV5-1 and TRBJ2-1; D call uncertain. Looked up from germline, CDR1 is SGHRS and CDR2 is YFSETQ. V was cut by 0 bases and J by 1 base, with 5 bases left in between. The CDR3 has 14 amino acids.

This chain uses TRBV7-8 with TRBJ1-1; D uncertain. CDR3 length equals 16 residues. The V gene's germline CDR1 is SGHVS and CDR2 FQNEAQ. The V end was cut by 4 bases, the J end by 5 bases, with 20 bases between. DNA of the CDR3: TGTGCCAGCAGCTCCATAGACCTGTCCGATAAGACTGAAGCTTTCTTT. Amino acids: CASSSIDLSDKTEAFF.

CDR3 loop: CAISEAGVSYNEQFF. CDR3 DNA: TGTGCCATCAGTGAGGCAGGGGTGTCCTACAATGAGCAGTTCTTC. The rearrangement joins TRBV10-3 to TRBJ2-1; D possibly corresponds to TRBD1 (6 bases). V was pared by 2 bases and J by 1 base, with 9 bases between. The CDR3 loop spans 15 amino acids. CDR1 and CDR2 (germline): ENHRY, SYGVKD.

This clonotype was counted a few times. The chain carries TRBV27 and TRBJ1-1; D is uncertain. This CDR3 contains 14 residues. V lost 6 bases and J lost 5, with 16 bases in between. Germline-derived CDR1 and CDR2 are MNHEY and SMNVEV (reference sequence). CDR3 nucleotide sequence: TGTGCCAGCAGCCCCCTACCAGGACGTACTGAAGCTTTCTTT. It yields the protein CASSPLPGRTEAFF.

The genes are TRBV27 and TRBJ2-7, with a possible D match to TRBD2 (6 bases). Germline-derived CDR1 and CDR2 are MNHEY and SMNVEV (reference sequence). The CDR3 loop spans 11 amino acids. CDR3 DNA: TGTGTCACGGGGGACGTTTTCGAGCAGTACGTC. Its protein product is CVTGDVFEQYV.

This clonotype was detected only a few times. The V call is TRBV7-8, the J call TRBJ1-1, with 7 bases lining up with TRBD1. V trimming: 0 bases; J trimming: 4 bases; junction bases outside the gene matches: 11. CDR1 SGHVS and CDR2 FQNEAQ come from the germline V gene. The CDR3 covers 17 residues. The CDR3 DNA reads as TGTGCCAGCAGCTTAGCCCGGGACAGCTATATTGCCACTGAAGCTTTCTTT. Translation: CASSLARDSYIATEAFF.